These 20 T cell receptor beta chains share one sample of origin, sequenced in a study of CD8+CD57+ T cells in acquired aplastic anemia. The template for TCR beta VDJ and CDR3 sequence profiling was genomic DNA. TCRdb reprocessed the reads via MiXCR and lists one record per CDR3 protein. The table has 200,000 to 250,000 distinct CDR3 sequences, under 50% seen once. Those patients picked for sequencing had displayed CD8+CD57+ cell expansion on flow cytometry. Sample: sorted CD4+, CD8+, or CD8+CD57+ T cells (not recorded which) from PBMCs. The receptors were gathered from a human donor with aplastic anemia.

This clonotype has at least ten counts. The chain employs TRBV30 and TRBJ2-7; the D gene is possibly TRBD1 (6 bases). The CDR3 totals 13 residues. The germline V gene encodes CDR1 GTSNPN and CDR2 SVGIG (reference sequence). The V and J ends lost 4 bases and 2 bases respectively, with 12 bases between them. The DNA of the CDR3 is TGTGCCTGGATCAAGGACAGAACCTACGAGCAGTACTTC. Translation: CAWIKDRTYEQYF.

The chain couples TRBV5-1 to TRBJ2-3; the D gene is possibly TRBD1 (5 bases). In germline, CDR1 is SGHRS, CDR2 YFSETQ. V was trimmed by 4 bases and J by 11 bases, leaving 14 bases between them. The CDR3 loop spans 12 amino acids. The CDR3 DNA follows: TGCGCCAGCAGCCCGACAGACAATGAGCAGTATTTT. Translating it yields CASSPTDNEQYF.

This clonotype was detected ten times or more. The rearrangement links TRBV10-1 to TRBJ1-1, with 11 nucleotides matching TRBD1. This CDR3 has 15 amino acids. Losses at the gene ends were 4 bases for V and 4 bases for J; bases not matched to a gene: 5. Looked up from germline, CDR1 is WNHNN and CDR2 is SYGVQD (reference sequence). As DNA, the CDR3 is TGCGCCAGCAGTGGGTCCGGGACAGGGGGCACTGAAGCTTTCTTT. Its translation: CASSGSGTGGTEAFF.

The chain uses TRBV20-1 and TRBJ2-4, with D possibly matching TRBD2 (6 bases). The CDR3 loop spans 13 amino acids. V was trimmed by 5 bases and J by 9 bases, leaving 17 bases between them. CDR1 is DFQATT and CDR2 is SNEGSKA in the germline V gene (reference sequence). The CDR3 sequence: CSAAGLAGSIQYF. The CDR3 region has the DNA TGCAGTGCTGCGGGACTGGCGGGGAGCATTCAGTACTTC.

This clonotype was counted at least ten times. V and J are TRBV6-1 and TRBJ2-1; TRBD1 aligns across 8 bases. Trimming removed 5 bases from V and 9 bases from J; junction bases left unmatched: 9. CDR3 length: 14 residues. Per germline, CDR1 MNHNS and CDR2 SASEGT. CDR3 sequence: CASSKGTGGIEQFF. The DNA for the CDR3 is TGTGCCAGCAGTAAGGGAACAGGGGGGATTGAGCAGTTCTTC.

The table lists this clonotype with many counts. The chain combines TRBV24-1 with TRBJ2-2; tentative D call: TRBD1 (6 bases). The V end lost 4 bases, the J end lost 1 base, and 9 bases lay between the germline ends. The CDR3 has 15 residues. Germline values: CDR1 KGHDR, CDR2 SFDVKD. The CDR3 here is CATSDLQGNTGELFF. Written as DNA, the CDR3 is TGTGCCACCAGTGACCTACAGGGGAACACCGGGGAGCTGTTTTTT.

This clonotype was counted ten times or more. V usage is TRBV2 and J usage is TRBJ2-5; D remains ambiguous. CDR1 is SNHLY and CDR2 is FYNNEI in the germline V gene. The CDR3 length is 13 residues. V was trimmed by 4 bases and J by 2 bases, leaving 8 bases between them. The chain's CDR3 is CASSAQAQETQYF. Here the CDR3 DNA reads TGTGCCAGCAGTGCCCAGGCACAAGAGACCCAGTACTTC.

To note about this clonotype: This CDR3 fails to terminate in the conserved phenylalanine or tryptophan, so it likely reflects a read error. This chain uses TRBV20-1 with TRBJ1-1; weak D call: TRBD1 (6 bases). The CDR3 spans 14 residues. With 4 bases removed from V and 1 base from J, the gap between germline ends came to 13 bases. Germline CDR1 reads DFQATT; CDR2 reads SNEGSKA (reference sequence). The CDR3 coding sequence is TGCAGTGCTACGCCGACAGGATGGAACACTGAAGCTTTCTCT. Its protein is CSATPTGWNTEAFS.

Comment on this clonotype: This may come from a read error, since a much larger clone is one base off. The rearrangement joins TRBV3-1 to TRBJ2-5; 11 bases are a match to TRBD1. CDR3 size: 15 residues. CDR1 LGHDT and CDR2 YNNKEL come from the germline V gene (reference sequence). J was trimmed by 7 bases and V by 4 bases; bases with no gene match: 8. CDR3 loop: CASSRTGGNGGTQYF. CDR3 DNA: TGTGCCAGCAGCCGGACAGGGGGCAATGGGGGGACCCAGTACTTC.

The rearrangement links TRBV2 to TRBJ2-5; weak D call: TRBD2 (6 bases). V lost 6 bases and J lost 2, with 16 bases in between. Germline assignment: CDR1 SNHLY and CDR2 FYNNEI. The CDR3 spans 15 residues. The CDR3, as DNA: TGTGCCAGCAGCACCGGCCGGGGGATACAAGAGACCCAGTACTTC. It encodes CASSTGRGIQETQYF.

The rearrangement joins TRBV20-1 to TRBJ2-1; 11 bases line up with TRBD2. V lost 6 bases and J lost 11; bases outside the gene matches: 15. CDR1 is DFQATT and CDR2 is SNEGSKA in the germline V gene (reference sequence). This CDR3 comprises 15 residues. For the CDR3, the DNA is TGCAGTGCCAGCAGCCAAGTAGCGGGGGGGCCGCAGCAGTTCTTC. Encoded protein: CSASSQVAGGPQQFF.

This clonotype was seen at least ten times. The chain is built from TRBV20-1 and TRBJ1-5, with D perhaps matching TRBD1 (5 bases). V was clipped by 0 bases and J by 8 bases, with 14 bases between them. The CDR3 has 14 residues. Looked up from germline, CDR1 is DFQATT and CDR2 is SNEGSKA (reference sequence). The CDR3 is CSARDGGLGEPQHF. CDR3 DNA: TGCAGTGCTAGAGACGGAGGGTTGGGGGAGCCCCAGCATTTT.

This clonotype has ten or more counts. The rearrangement uses TRBV19 and TRBJ1-6; D is unresolved. This CDR3 contains 17 residues. The germline CDR1 and CDR2 sequences are LNHDA and SQIVND (reference sequence). The V and J ends lost 4 bases and 10 bases respectively, with 23 bases between them. CDR3 nucleotides: TGTGCCAGTAGTAATTCCCTAAGGCGGGGTGACGGATCACCCCTCCACTTT. Protein: CASSNSLRRGDGSPLHF.

The rearrangement uses TRBV20-1 and TRBJ2-7; 11 bases fit TRBD1. Trimming removed 8 bases from V and 5 bases from J; junction bases left unmatched: 8. The CDR3 length is 13 residues. The V gene's germline CDR1 is DFQATT and CDR2 SNEGSKA (reference sequence). In nucleotides, the CDR3 is TGCAGTACTTTACGGGACAGGGGGAACGAGCAGTACTTC. Translated: CSTLRDRGNEQYF.

This clonotype was seen ten or more times. J is TRBJ1-2 and V is TRBV12-3 or TRBV12-4, with D possibly matching TRBD1 (5 bases). Trimming took 4 bases from V and 5 from J, leaving 14 bases between them. This CDR3 is built from 14 residues. CDR3 region: CASSSPGGVYGYTF. The CDR3, as DNA: TGTGCCAGCAGTTCCCCCGGGGGGGTATATGGCTACACCTTC.

The V call is TRBV20-1, the J call TRBJ1-5; D call uncertain. Trimming took 5 bases from V and 3 from J, leaving 8 bases between them. This CDR3 is 12 amino acids long. Per germline, CDR1 DFQATT and CDR2 SNEGSKA (reference sequence). The CDR3 coding sequence is TGCAGTGCTCTTGTCCCCAATCAGCCCCAGCATTTT. Translated: CSALVPNQPQHF.

The chain combines TRBV11-2 with TRBJ1-1; D gene ambiguous. Germline loops: CDR1 SGHAT, CDR2 FQNNGV. The V end was cut by 4 bases, the J end by 1 base, with 10 bases between. CDR3 length: 14 amino acids. The CDR3 spells CASSYALGNTEAFF. CDR3 bases: TGTGCCAGCAGCTATGCTCTAGGGAACACTGAAGCTTTCTTT.

This clonotype was recorded a few times. The chain recombines TRBV6-2 or TRBV6-3 with TRBJ1-1; TRBD1 agrees at 11 bases. CDR1 is MNHEY and CDR2 is SVGEGT in the germline V gene. The CDR3 contains 17 residues. V lost 2 bases and J lost 0; bases outside the gene matches: 5. CDR3 DNA: TGTGCCAGCAGTTACCGGACAGGGGGCGTCATGAACACTGAAGCTTTCTTT. Its translation is CASSYRTGGVMNTEAFF.

The chain employs TRBV7-2 and TRBJ1-1; D may be TRBD1 (5 bases). Between the trimmed V and J ends, which lost 6 bases and 9 bases, there was a span of 20 bases. Germline values: CDR1 SGHTA, CDR2 FQGNSA. CDR3 length: 14 amino acids. The CDR3 region is CASSQPTTGGKAFF. The CDR3 coding sequence is TGTGCCAGCAGTCAGCCGACCACTGGGGGGAAAGCTTTCTTT.

The chain combines TRBV2 with TRBJ1-5, with D maybe TRBD1 (5 bases). Germline assignment: CDR1 SNHLY and CDR2 FYNNEI. The length of the CDR3 is 15 residues. The germline V and J ends were trimmed by 7 bases and 3 bases, with 16 bases remaining between them. Here the CDR3 reads CASTPEGLYNQPQHF. The CDR3 coding sequence is TGTGCCAGCACCCCCGAGGGGCTGTACAATCAGCCCCAGCATTTT.